The 4 T cell receptor beta chains listed next were all sequenced from one sample in a study of cytomegalovirus exposure and HLA in healthy donors (dated 2017 in TCRdb). Library creation used the immunoSEQ multiplex PCR assay. For the multiplex PCR, a mixture combining 60 forward primers for TCR Vbeta segments and 13 reverse primers for TCR Jbeta segments was used. TCRdb stores this immuneACCESS table with in-frame sequences only. Part of the clones is absent; in the studies checked, under half of the shortfall reflects unresolved V genes, and no reason is known for the rest. The sample table holds about 130,000 clones. 1.5% to 2% of the sample goes to the ten largest clones. Material for sequencing was PBMCs. Source of these receptors: a man younger than 35 in good health and CMV-seronegative.

The chain combines TRBV10-2 with TRBJ2-7; TRBD2 matches at 10 bases. This CDR3 contains 14 residues. Germline V CDR1 and CDR2: WSHSY, SAAADI. With V trimmed by 5 bases and J by 5 bases, 6 bases remained unmatched. For the CDR3, the DNA is TGCGCCAGCAGTAAAGCGGGGGGGCCTAACGAGCAGTACTTC. Its translation is CASSKAGGPNEQYF.

This chain uses TRBV27 with TRBJ2-7; 7 bases map to TRBD2. Germline V lookup: CDR1 MNHEY, CDR2 SMNVEV (reference sequence). V shed 5 bases and J 2 bases; nucleotides not matched to a gene: 9. The CDR3 length is 15 residues. CDR3 in DNA: TGTGCCAGCAGTACTGGAACGGGAGGAGCCTACGAGCAGTACTTC. It translates to CASSTGTGGAYEQYF.

The CDR3 spells CASSQDRGNYGYTF. DNA for the CDR3: TGCGCCAGCAGCCAAGATAGGGGTAACTATGGCTACACCTTC. The chain carries TRBV4-3 and TRBJ1-2, with TRBD1 as a possible D gene (5 bases). CDR3 length: 14 residues. With 0 bases removed from V and 1 base from J, the gap between germline ends came to 6 bases. From germline, CDR1 is LGHNA and CDR2 YSLEER.

V usage is TRBV7-2 and J usage is TRBJ1-3; tentative D call: TRBD1 (5 bases). CDR3 length: 17 residues. The V gene's germline CDR1 is SGHTA and CDR2 FQGNSA. The germline V and J ends were trimmed by 1 base and 0 bases, with 13 bases remaining between them. The CDR3 region has the DNA TGTGCCAGCAGCTTAGTGCCCGGGGGTGGCTCTGGAAACACCATATATTTT. Residues: CASSLVPGGGSGNTIYF.